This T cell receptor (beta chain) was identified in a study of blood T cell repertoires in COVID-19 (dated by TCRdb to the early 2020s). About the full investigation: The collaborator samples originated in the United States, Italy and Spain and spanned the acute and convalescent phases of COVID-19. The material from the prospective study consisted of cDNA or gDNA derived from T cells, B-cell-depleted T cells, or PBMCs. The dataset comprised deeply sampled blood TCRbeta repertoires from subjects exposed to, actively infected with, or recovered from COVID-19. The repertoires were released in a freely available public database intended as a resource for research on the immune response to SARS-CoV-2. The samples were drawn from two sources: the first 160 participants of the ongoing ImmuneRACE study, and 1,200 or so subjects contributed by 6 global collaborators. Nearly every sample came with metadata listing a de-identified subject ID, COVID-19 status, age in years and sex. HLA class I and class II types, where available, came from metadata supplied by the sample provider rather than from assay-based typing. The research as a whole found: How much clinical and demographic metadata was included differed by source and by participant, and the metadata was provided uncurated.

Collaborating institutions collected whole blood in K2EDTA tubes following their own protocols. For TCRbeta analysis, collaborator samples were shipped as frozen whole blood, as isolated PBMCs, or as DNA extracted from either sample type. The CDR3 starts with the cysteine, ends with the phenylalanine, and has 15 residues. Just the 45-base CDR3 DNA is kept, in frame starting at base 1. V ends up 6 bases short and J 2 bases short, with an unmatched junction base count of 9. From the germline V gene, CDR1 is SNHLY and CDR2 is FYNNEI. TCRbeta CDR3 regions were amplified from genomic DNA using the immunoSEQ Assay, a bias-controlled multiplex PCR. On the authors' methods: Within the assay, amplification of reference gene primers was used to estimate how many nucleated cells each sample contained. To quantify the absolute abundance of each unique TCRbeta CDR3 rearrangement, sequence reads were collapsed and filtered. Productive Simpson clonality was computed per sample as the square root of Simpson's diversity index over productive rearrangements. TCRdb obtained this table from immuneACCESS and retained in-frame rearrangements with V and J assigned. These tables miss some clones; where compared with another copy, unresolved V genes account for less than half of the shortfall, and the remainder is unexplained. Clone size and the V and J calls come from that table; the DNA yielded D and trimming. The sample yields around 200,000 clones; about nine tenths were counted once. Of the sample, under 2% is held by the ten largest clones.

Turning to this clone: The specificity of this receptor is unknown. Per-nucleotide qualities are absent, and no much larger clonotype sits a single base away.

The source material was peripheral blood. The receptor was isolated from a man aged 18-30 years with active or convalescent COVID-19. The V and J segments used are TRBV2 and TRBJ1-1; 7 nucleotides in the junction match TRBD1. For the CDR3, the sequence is CASSETGATNTEAFF. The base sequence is TGTGCCAGCAGCGAAACAGGGGCTACCAACACTGAAGCTTTCTTT. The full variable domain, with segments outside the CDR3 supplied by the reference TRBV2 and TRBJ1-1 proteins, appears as EPEVTQTPSHQVTQMGQEVILRCVPISNHLYFYWYRQILGQKVEFLVSFYNNEISEKSEIFDDQFSVERPDGSNFTLKIRSTKLEDSAMYFCASSETGATNTEAFFGQGTRLTVV.